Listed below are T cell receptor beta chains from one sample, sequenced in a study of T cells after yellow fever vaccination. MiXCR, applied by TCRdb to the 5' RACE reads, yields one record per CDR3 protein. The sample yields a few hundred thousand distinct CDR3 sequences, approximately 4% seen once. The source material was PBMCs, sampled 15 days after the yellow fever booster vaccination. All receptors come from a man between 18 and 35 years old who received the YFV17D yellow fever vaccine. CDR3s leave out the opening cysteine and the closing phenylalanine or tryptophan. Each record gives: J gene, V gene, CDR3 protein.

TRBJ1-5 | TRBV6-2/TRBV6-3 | ASSYGRDQPQH
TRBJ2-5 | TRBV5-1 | ASSLAGTGAEETQY
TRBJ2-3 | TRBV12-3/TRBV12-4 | ASKGLAGMTDTQY
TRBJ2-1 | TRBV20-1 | SARDSASGGNNEQF
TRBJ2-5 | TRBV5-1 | ASSLLDRQETQY
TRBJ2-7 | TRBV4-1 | ASSQNSGYQGQY
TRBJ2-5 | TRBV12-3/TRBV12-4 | ASSFGGWGDQETQY
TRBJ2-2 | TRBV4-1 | ASSQGVRTIDTGELF
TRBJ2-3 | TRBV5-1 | ASSLALAGGPGTDTQY
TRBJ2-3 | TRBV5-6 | ASSFSAGSILWDTQY
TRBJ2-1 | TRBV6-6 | ASLPSPGLADNEQF
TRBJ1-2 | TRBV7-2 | ASSFGDYYGYT
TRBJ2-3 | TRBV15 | ATSRDLEGLSTDTQY
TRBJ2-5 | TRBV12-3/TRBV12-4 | ASSLWGSGETQY
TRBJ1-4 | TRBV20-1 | SARDRAVEKLF
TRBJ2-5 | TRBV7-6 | ASSSILIGQGLLLRETQY
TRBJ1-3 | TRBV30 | AWSVNGRNTIY
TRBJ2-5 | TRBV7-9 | ASSLVGYWDTQETQY
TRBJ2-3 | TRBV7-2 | ASSLAPGHWMSDTQY
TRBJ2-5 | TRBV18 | ASSPLPAGEETQY
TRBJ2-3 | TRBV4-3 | ASSLGGAASTDTQY
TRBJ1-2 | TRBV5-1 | ASSDRDRERYGYT
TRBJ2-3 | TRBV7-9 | ASSGGPTDTQY
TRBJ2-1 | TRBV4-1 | ASSGNYEQF